The clone carrying this TCR beta chain was observed a single time. This specimen belongs to a study of blood T cell repertoires in COVID-19. Study context: COVID-19 samples from acute and convalescent phases originated in the United States, Italy and Spain. T cells, B-cell-depleted T cells, or PBMCs supplied cDNA or gDNA.

In the source study's methods: Reference gene primer amplification gave nucleated cell count estimates. Only in-frame clones appear in the TCRdb table, and some are missing; sequencing was by immunoSEQ multiplex PCR. The DNA was the basis for D and trimming; V, J and clone size are from that table. The profile shows around 250,000 clones, roughly 85% of them singletons. V trimming: 4 bases; J trimming: 3 bases; junction bases outside the gene matches: 9. Germline V gene sequence: CDR1 SGDLS, CDR2 YYNGEE. This CDR3 has 17 residues. This receptor was identified in a woman under 30 with acute or convalescent COVID-19. Sequencing input: peripheral blood. This chain connects TRBV9 to TRBJ2-1, with 11 bases matching TRBD2. The CDR3 nucleotides are TGTGCCAGCAGCCGTACAGTCGGGACTAGCGGCTACAATGAGCAGTTCTTC. It specifies CASSRTVGTSGYNEQFF.